The clone carrying this TCR beta chain was recorded once. This entry is derived from a study of blood T cell repertoires in COVID-19. Whole-study context: Sources were T cells, B-cell-depleted T cells, or PBMCs; the material itself was cDNA or gDNA.

Germline V gene lookup returns CDR1 SGHRS and CDR2 YFSETQ. The V gene end was trimmed by 5 bases and the J gene end by 0 bases; junction bases not matched to a gene: 3. The CDR3 runs 15 residues. Researchers sorted participants into cohorts using their self-reported clinical history. Recovered Cohort 3 donors showed two negative PCRs, clearance, or symptom resolution. Data came from immunoSEQ multiplex PCR; TCRdb stores just in-frame clones and leaves some out. The data hold roughly 330,000 clones, with over 70% observed a single time. The chain uses TRBV5-1 and TRBJ2-2, with TRBD2 matching 8 bases. This TCR derives from a man aged 30-40 years who had recovered from COVID-19. Sequenced material: PBMCs or T cells enriched from blood (not recorded which). This chain's CDR3 is CASRLAGSNTGELFF. The CDR3 nucleotides are TGCGCCAGCAGGTTAGCGGGGTCGAACACCGGGGAGCTGTTTTTT.